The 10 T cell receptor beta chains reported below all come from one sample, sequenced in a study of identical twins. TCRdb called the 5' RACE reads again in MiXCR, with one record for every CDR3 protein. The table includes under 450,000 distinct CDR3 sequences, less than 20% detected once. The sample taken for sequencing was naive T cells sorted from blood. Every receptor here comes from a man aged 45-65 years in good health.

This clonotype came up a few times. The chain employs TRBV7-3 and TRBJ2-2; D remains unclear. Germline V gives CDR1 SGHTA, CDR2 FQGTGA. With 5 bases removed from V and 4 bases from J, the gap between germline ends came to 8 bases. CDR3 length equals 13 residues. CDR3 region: CASSPLSTGELFF. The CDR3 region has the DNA TGTGCCAGCAGCCCCTTGAGCACCGGGGAGCTGTTTTTT.

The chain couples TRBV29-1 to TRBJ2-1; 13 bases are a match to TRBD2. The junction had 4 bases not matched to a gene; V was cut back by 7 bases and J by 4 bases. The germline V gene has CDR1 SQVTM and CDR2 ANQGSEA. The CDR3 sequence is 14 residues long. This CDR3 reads CSGKLAGGYNEQFF. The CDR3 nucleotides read TGCAGCGGAAAACTAGCGGGGGGGTACAATGAGCAGTTCTTC.

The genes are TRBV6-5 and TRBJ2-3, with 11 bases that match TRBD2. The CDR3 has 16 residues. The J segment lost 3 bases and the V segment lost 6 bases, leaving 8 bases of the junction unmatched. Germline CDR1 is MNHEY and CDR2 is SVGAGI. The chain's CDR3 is CASSLYSGRVTDTQYF. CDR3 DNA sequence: TGTGCCAGCAGCTTATATAGCGGGAGGGTGACAGATACGCAGTATTTT.

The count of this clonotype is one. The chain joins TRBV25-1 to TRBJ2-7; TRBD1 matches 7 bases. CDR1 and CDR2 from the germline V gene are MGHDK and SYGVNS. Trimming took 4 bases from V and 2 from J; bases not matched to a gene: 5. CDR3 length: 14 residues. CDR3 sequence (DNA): TGTGCCAGCAGTGCCTCCGGGACAGCCTACGAGCAGTACTTC. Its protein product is CASSASGTAYEQYF.

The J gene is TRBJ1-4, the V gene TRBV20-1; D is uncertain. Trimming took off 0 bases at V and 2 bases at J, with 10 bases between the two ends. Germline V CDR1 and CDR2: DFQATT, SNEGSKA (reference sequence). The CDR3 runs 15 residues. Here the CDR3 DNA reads TGCAGTGCTAGAGATTTCGGGATTACTAATGAAAAACTGTTTTTT. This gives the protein CSARDFGITNEKLFF.

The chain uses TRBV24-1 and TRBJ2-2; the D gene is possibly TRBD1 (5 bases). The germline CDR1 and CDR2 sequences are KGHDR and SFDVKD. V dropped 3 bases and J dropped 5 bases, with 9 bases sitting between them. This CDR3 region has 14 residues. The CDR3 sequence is CATSDTRQTGELFF. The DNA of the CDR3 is TGTGCCACCAGTGATACAAGACAGACCGGGGAGCTGTTTTTT.

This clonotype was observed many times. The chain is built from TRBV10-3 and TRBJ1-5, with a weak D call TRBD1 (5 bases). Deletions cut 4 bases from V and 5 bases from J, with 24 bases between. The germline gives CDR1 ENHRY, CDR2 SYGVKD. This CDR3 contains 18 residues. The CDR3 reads CAISGSKAGTSRDQPQHF. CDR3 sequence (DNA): TGTGCCATCAGTGGCAGTAAGGCAGGGACCTCGCGGGATCAGCCCCAGCATTTT.

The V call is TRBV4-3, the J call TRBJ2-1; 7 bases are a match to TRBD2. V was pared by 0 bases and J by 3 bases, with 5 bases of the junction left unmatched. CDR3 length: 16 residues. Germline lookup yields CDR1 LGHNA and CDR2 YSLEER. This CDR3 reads CASSQDYGTNYNEQFF. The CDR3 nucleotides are TGCGCCAGCAGCCAAGATTATGGGACTAACTACAATGAGCAGTTCTTC.

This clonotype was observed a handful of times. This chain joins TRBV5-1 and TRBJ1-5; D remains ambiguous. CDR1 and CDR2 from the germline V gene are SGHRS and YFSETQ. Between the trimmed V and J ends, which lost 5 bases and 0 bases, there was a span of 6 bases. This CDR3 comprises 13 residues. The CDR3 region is CASRWDSNQPQHF. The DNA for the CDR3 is TGCGCCAGCAGATGGGATAGCAATCAGCCCCAGCATTTT.

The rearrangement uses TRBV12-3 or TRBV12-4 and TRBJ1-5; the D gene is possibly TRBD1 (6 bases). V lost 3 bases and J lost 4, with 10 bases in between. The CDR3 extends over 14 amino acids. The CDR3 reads CASSFKDRNQPQHF. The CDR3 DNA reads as TGTGCCAGCAGTTTTAAGGACAGAAATCAGCCCCAGCATTTT.